These T cell receptor beta chains were read from a single sample in a study of cytomegalovirus exposure and HLA in healthy donors. The protocol was immunoSEQ multiplex PCR, while the TCRdb copy is restricted to in-frame clones and leaves out a portion. The sample contains 210,000 or so clones, 87% of which appear only once. The sample comprised PBMCs. The receptors were gathered from a man aged 25 to 45 in good health and CMV-seronegative. CDR3s include the opening cysteine and the closing phenylalanine or tryptophan. Each record gives: J gene, D gene, clone size, V gene, CDR3 DNA, CDR3 protein. The D gene is left open where the match is weak. Clone size is shown for a subset of rows, as once, few, many or a class of expanded clone.

TRBJ2-5,TRBD2,.,TRBV19,TGTGCCAGTAGTACGACTAGCGGGAGGGTGAAGACCCAGTACTTC,CASSTTSGRVKTQYF
TRBJ1-1,TRBD1,.,TRBV6-5,TGCGCCGCGGTAGGGACAGGGCGGACTGAAGCTTTCTTT,CAAVGTGRTEAFF
TRBJ1-1,.,.,TRBV7-9,TGTTCCAGCAGCTTATTGGGCCAGTTGAACACTGAAGCTTTCTTT,CSSSLLGQLNTEAFF
TRBJ1-3,.,.,TRBV6-5,TGTGCCAGCAGTTACTCACCTAGCTCTGGAAACACCATATATTTT,CASSYSPSSGNTIYF
TRBJ2-5,TRBD2,few,TRBV10-3,TGTGCCATCAAGGAGGCGGGAGGGGGAGAGACCCAGTACTTC,CAIKEAGGGETQYF
TRBJ1-5,.,few,TRBV6-1,TGTGCCAGCAGCCGTGTTACAGATGGCAATCAGCCCCAGCATTTT,CASSRVTDGNQPQHF
TRBJ2-1,.,.,TRBV19,TGTGCCAGTAGTTTAGGGCCACCGTCCTACAATGAGCAGTTCTTC,CASSLGPPSYNEQFF
TRBJ2-5,TRBD2,once,TRBV10-2,TGCGCCAGCAGCCGCTCTAGCGGGGGGGGCCCCAAGACCCAGTACTTC,CASSRSSGGGPKTQYF
TRBJ2-1,TRBD1,.,TRBV7-2,TGTGCCAGCAGCCGGATAACAGGGGTAACACGAACCTACAATGAGCAGTTCTTC,CASSRITGVTRTYNEQFF
TRBJ1-1,.,.,TRBV11-2,TGTGCCAGCAAGGAGGGGAACACTGAAGCTTTCTTT,CASKEGNTEAFF
TRBJ1-3,.,.,TRBV5-1,TGCGCCAGCAGCTTGGGTAGCGGAAACACCATATATTTT,CASSLGSGNTIYF
TRBJ2-5,TRBD1,.,TRBV6-5,TGTGCCAGCAGTTACGGACAGGGGAGAGAGAAGACCCAGTACTTC,CASSYGQGREKTQYF
TRBJ2-3,TRBD2,few,TRBV28,TGTGCCAGCAGTGCCAGAAACGGACTAGCGGGGGACACAGATACGCAGTATTTT,CASSARNGLAGDTDTQYF
TRBJ1-5,.,.,TRBV28,TGTGCCAGCAGTTTACTGCAGGGGATGGTTCAGCCCCAGCATTTT,CASSLLQGMVQPQHF
TRBJ2-2,TRBD2,few,TRBV4-2,TGTGCCAGCAGCCAAGACAGCGGGGGGGCCCACGGGGAGCTGTTTTTT,CASSQDSGGAHGELFF
TRBJ1-2,.,.,TRBV9,TGTGCCAGCAGCCTTCTCTATGGCTACACCTTC,CASSLLYGYTF
TRBJ2-1,.,.,TRBV7-6,TGTGCCAGCAGCCCCCCCCGCGGGACCAACCACAATGAGCAGTTCTTC,CASSPPRGTNHNEQFF
TRBJ2-2,TRBD2,.,TRBV4-1,TGCGCCAGCAGCCAAGAAATAGCGGGAGGGGCCGGGGAGCTGTTTTTT,CASSQEIAGGAGELFF
TRBJ2-3,.,few,TRBV18,TGTGCCAGCTCCCCCGGGGGAGATACGCAGTATTTT,CASSPGGDTQYF
TRBJ2-7,.,.,TRBV11-3,TGTGCCAGCAGCCAGGCAAGGGCGGGCGAGCAGTACTTC,CASSQARAGEQYF
TRBJ1-2,TRBD1,.,TRBV5-1,TGCGCCAGCAGCACCGGACAGGGCTTGGACTATGGCTACACCTTC,CASSTGQGLDYGYTF
TRBJ1-5,TRBD1,.,TRBV6-1,TGTGCCAGCAGGCGGACAGGGACCCTCAATCAGCCCCAGCATTTT,CASRRTGTLNQPQHF
TRBJ1-2,.,.,TRBV14,TGTGCCAGCAGCCAACAGGGGCTCTATGGCTACACCTTC,CASSQQGLYGYTF
TRBJ2-5,.,.,TRBV29-1,TGCAGCGTTGGTGGAGGAGGGGAGACCCAGTACTTC,CSVGGGGETQYF
TRBJ1-3,TRBD1,.,TRBV28,TGTGCCAGCTCAGATCCAGGGGGGATCTCTGGAAACACCATATATTTT,CASSDPGGISGNTIYF
TRBJ2-7,.,once,TRBV2,TGTGCCAGCAAGGACTTTGGGAAACACTACGAGCAGTACTTC,CASKDFGKHYEQYF
TRBJ2-3,TRBD2,.,TRBV7-6,TGTGCCAGCAGCTTAGATCGACTAGCGGGGGGCACAGATACGCAGTATTTT,CASSLDRLAGGTDTQYF
TRBJ1-1,TRBD1,.,TRBV18,TGTGCCAGCTCACCGGGACAGTACACTGAAGCTTTCTTT,CASSPGQYTEAFF
TRBJ1-3,.,.,TRBV5-6,TGTGCCAGCAGCTTGGGGTCGGCTCGGACAACTGGAAACACCATATATTTT,CASSLGSARTTGNTIYF
TRBJ1-3,.,.,TRBV25-1,TGTGCCAGCAGCAAGACAGGAAGCTCTGGAAACACCATATATTTT,CASSKTGSSGNTIYF
TRBJ2-7,TRBD1,.,TRBV6-6,TGTGCCACAAATCCGGGACAGACCTACGAGCAGTACTTC,CATNPGQTYEQYF
TRBJ1-2,TRBD1,.,TRBV5-1,TGCGCCAGCAGAAAAAGTCCCGGGACAGGGCCCTATGGCTACACCTTC,CASRKSPGTGPYGYTF
TRBJ1-2,TRBD1,.,TRBV19,TGTGCCAGTTGTTGTACAGGGGGCAAGTATGGCTACACCTTC,CASCCTGGKYGYTF
TRBJ2-3,.,.,TRBV7-2,TGTGCCAGCAGCTTAGCGCTAGGGGGCGCTAGCGGGACAGATACGCAGTATTTT,CASSLALGGASGTDTQYF
TRBJ2-5,.,.,TRBV19,TGTGCCAGCTCGATATCTAGTAGCCGAGAGACCCAGTACTTC,CASSISSSRETQYF
TRBJ2-7,TRBD1,.,TRBV11-1,TGTGCCAGCAGCAAGAGGACAGGGGAATACGAGCAGTACTTC,CASSKRTGEYEQYF
TRBJ2-7,.,.,TRBV7-9,TGTTCCAGCAGCCCAGGGCGCTCCTACGAGCAGTACTTC,CSSSPGRSYEQYF
TRBJ1-1,.,.,TRBV18,TGTGCCAGCTCACCAGGGGGCCCGAACACTGAAGCTTTCTTT,CASSPGGPNTEAFF
TRBJ1-5,.,.,TRBV5-6,TGTGCCAGCAGCTTGGCGATACAGGGAAATCAGCCCCAGCATTTT,CASSLAIQGNQPQHF
TRBJ2-1,TRBD1,.,TRBV2,TGTGCCAGCACTCCGGGACAGGGCCCCTACAATGAGCAGTTCTTC,CASTPGQGPYNEQFF
TRBJ1-2,TRBD1,.,TRBV7-2,TGTGCCAGCAGCCCAGACAGGGGCGAGGGCTACACCTTC,CASSPDRGEGYTF
TRBJ1-4,TRBD1,.,TRBV6-5,TGTGCCAGCAGGATGACAGGGAGTAATGAAAAACTGTTTTTT,CASRMTGSNEKLFF
TRBJ1-5,TRBD1,once,TRBV28,TGTGCCAGCAGTCCAGGGGGGTCCAATCAGCCCCAGCATTTT,CASSPGGSNQPQHF
TRBJ2-3,TRBD2,.,TRBV28,TGTGCCAGCAGTCCCCGGCGCCGGACTAGCGGGGCTAGCACAGATACGCAGTATTTT,CASSPRRRTSGASTDTQYF
TRBJ2-1,TRBD2,.,TRBV10-1,TGCGCCAGCAGTGACGGGCTAGCGGGGGCCCAGGCGCGGTTCTTC,CASSDGLAGAQARFF
TRBJ2-1,.,.,TRBV7-2,TGTGCCAGCAGCTCCTTAAGCGGATACTCCTACAATGAGCAGTTCTTC,CASSSLSGYSYNEQFF
TRBJ1-2,TRBD1,few,TRBV6-5,TGTGCCAGCACCACAGGGGTCGGCTATGGCTACACCTTC,CASTTGVGYGYTF
TRBJ1-1,.,.,TRBV7-2,TGTGCCAGCAGCTCCCCTCCCTGGAACACTGAAGCTTTCTTT,CASSSPPWNTEAFF
TRBJ2-5,TRBD1,.,TRBV19,TGTGCCACGAAATCGGGACAGACAGAGACCCAGTACTTC,CATKSGQTETQYF
TRBJ1-1,TRBD1,.,TRBV6-5,TGTGCCAGCAGTTACTCGAATGACAGGGTTAACTCTTTCTTT,CASSYSNDRVNSFF
TRBJ1-3,.,few,TRBV5-1,TGCGCCAGCAGCGTAAAGCCGGGCTCTGGAAACACCATATATTTT,CASSVKPGSGNTIYF
TRBJ1-5,TRBD1,.,TRBV27,TGTGCCAGCAGTTTAGGACAGGGACGGAATCAGCCCCAGCATTTT,CASSLGQGRNQPQHF
TRBJ2-7,TRBD2,.,TRBV11-1,TGTGCCAGCAGCTCGACTAGCAGCTCCTACGAGCAGTACTTC,CASSSTSSSYEQYF
TRBJ2-4,TRBD1,.,TRBV5-1,TGCGCCAGCAGCTTTAATTACGGACAGGGTGACATTCAGTACTTC,CASSFNYGQGDIQYF
TRBJ1-2,TRBD1,.,TRBV19,TGTGCCAGTACCATGGGACAGGCGAACTATGGCTACACCTTC,CASTMGQANYGYTF